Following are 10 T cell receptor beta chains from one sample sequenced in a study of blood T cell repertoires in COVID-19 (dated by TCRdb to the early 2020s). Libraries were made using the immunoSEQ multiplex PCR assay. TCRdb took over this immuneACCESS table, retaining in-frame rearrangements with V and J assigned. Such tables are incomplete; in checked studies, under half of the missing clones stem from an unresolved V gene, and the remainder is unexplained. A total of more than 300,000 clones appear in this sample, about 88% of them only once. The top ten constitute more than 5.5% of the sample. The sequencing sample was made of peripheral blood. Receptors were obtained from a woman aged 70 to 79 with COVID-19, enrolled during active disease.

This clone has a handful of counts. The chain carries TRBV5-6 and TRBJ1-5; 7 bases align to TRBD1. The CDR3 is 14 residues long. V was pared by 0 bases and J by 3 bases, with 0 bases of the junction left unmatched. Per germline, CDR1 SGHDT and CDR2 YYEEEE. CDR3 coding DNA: TGTGCCAGCAGCTTGGAGGGGGCCAATCAGCCCCAGCATTTT. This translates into CASSLEGANQPQHF.

CDR3 in amino acids: CASSRVGGDNYGYTF. CDR3 DNA sequence: TGCGCCAGCAGCCGGGTTGGGGGCGATAACTATGGCTACACCTTC. This chain joins TRBV5-1 and TRBJ1-2, with D possibly being TRBD1 (6 bases). V was trimmed by 4 bases and J by 1 base, leaving 14 bases between them. CDR1 and CDR2 (germline): SGHRS, YFSETQ. CDR3 size: 15 residues.

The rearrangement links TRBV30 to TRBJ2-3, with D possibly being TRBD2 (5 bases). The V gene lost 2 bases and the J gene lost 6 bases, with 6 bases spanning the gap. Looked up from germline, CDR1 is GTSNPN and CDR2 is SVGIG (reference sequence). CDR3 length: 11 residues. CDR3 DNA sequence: TGTGCCTGGAGTATAGCGGATACGCAGTATTTT. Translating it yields CAWSIADTQYF.

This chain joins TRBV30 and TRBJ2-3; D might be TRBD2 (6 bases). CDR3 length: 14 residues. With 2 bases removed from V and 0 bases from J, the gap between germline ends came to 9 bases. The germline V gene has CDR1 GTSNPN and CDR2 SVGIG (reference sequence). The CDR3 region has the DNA TGTGCCTGGAGTCGGGGGACTAGCACAGATACGCAGTATTTT. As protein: CAWSRGTSTDTQYF.

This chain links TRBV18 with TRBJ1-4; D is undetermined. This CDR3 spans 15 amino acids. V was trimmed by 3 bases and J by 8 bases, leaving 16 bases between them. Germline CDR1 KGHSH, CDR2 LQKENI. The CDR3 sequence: CASSPVLSVGEKLFF. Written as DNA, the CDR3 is TGTGCCAGCTCACCTGTCCTTAGCGTCGGGGAAAAACTGTTTTTT.

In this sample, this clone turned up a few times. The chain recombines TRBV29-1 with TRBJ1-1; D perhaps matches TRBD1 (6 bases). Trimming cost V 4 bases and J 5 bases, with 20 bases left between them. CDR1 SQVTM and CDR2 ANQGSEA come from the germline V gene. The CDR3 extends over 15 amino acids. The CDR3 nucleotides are TGCAGCGTTGCCTTACAGGGCGCCCTTTTGACTGAAGCTTTCTTT. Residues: CSVALQGALLTEAFF.

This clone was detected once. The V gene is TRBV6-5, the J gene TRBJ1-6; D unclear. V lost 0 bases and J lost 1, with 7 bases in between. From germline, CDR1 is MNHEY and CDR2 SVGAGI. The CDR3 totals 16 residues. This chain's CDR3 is CASSYSRGSYNSPLHF. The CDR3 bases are TGTGCCAGCAGTTACTCGCGGGGTTCCTATAATTCACCCCTCCACTTT.

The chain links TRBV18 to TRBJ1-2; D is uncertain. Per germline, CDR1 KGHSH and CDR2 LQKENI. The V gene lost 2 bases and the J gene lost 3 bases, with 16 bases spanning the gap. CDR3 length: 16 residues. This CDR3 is CASSPSAAAHHYGYTF. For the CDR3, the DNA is TGTGCCAGCTCACCAAGTGCGGCAGCCCACCACTATGGCTACACCTTC.

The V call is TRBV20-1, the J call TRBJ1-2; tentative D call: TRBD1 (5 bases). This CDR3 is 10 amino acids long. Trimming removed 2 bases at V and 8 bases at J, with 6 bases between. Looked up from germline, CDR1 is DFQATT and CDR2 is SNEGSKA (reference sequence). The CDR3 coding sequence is TGCAGTGCTAGAAGACAGGGCTACACCTTC. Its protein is CSARRQGYTF.

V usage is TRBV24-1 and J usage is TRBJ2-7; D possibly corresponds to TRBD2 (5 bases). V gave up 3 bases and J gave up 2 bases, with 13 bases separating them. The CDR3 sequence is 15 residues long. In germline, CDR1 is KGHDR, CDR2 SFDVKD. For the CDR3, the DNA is TGTGCCACCAGTGATCCCAGGACGGGGACCTACGAGCAGTACTTC. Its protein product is CATSDPRTGTYEQYF.